This is a list of T cell receptor beta chains from one sample in a study of radiotherapy plus CTLA-4 blockade in lung cancer. Some clones are missing from TCRdb's copy, which holds only in-frame ones; the method was immunoSEQ multiplex PCR. The sample contains around 91,000 clones, around nine tenths of which appear only once. The source was peripheral blood, collected from a patient treated with radiotherapy plus ipilimumab. The source is a human donor with non-small cell lung cancer that progressed on radiotherapy plus ipilimumab. The CDR3 runs from the conserved cysteine through the conserved F or W. A D gene is named only where the DNA matches it firmly. Clone size is not always given. Where it is, it says once, few, many or a class for expanded clones.

cdr3_nt | cdr3_aa | clone_size | v_call | d_call | j_call
TGTGCCAGTAGTATCCGATCCGGGACAGGGCTCTACGAGCAGTACTTC | CASSIRSGTGLYEQYF | . | TRBV19 | TRBD1 | TRBJ2-7
TGTGCCAGCAGTGGTAAAACAGGGGGGTCCGGGGAGCTGTTTTTT | CASSGKTGGSGELFF | few | TRBV6-1 | TRBD1 | TRBJ2-2
TGTGCCAGCAGTTTCCCCTCACTTGGGAACACTGAAGCTTTCTTT | CASSFPSLGNTEAFF | . | TRBV28 | . | TRBJ1-1
TGTGCCAGCAGTCGGGACGCTGGAAACACCATATATTTT | CASSRDAGNTIYF | . | TRBV6-1 | . | TRBJ1-3
TGCGCCAGCAGCAATGGACTAGTGACCGGGGAGCTGTTTTTT | CASSNGLVTGELFF | . | TRBV5-1 | TRBD2 | TRBJ2-2
TGTGCCAGCAGCTTAGGAGTCGCGGGGGAAGCTTTCTTT | CASSLGVAGEAFF | . | TRBV7-3 | . | TRBJ1-1
TGTGCCAGCAGCTCCGGGGCCCAAGAGACCCAGTACTTC | CASSSGAQETQYF | . | TRBV7-3 | . | TRBJ2-5
TGTGCCAGCAGTTATACTAGCAGCTACGAGCAGTACTTC | CASSYTSSYEQYF | . | TRBV6-5 | . | TRBJ2-7
TGTGCCAGCAGTGAGGTGTTAGGTACCGAGCAGTACTTC | CASSEVLGTEQYF | . | TRBV6-1 | . | TRBJ2-7
TGTGCCACCAGCAGAGATAGGCGGCCCGAGAGGTCCTACGAGCAGTACTTC | CATSRDRRPERSYEQYF | . | TRBV15 | . | TRBJ2-7
TGTGCCAGCAGTCCTAGCGGACCCTACAATGAGCAGTTCTTC | CASSPSGPYNEQFF | . | TRBV7-6 | TRBD2 | TRBJ2-1
TGTGCCAGCAGATATCAGGGGTTGGACAATCAGCCCCAGCATTTT | CASRYQGLDNQPQHF | . | TRBV27 | . | TRBJ1-5
TGTGCCAGCAGCTTACTGCAAGCGGGAGGGCCAAATGAGCAGTTCTTC | CASSLLQAGGPNEQFF | . | TRBV11-3 | TRBD2 | TRBJ2-1
TGTGCCAGCACCAAGAATCACCAGACAGCCCTGAACACTGAAGCTTTCTTT | CASTKNHQTALNTEAFF | . | TRBV5-6 | . | TRBJ1-1
TGTGCCAGCAGTGGACTAGCGGATTACACAGATACGCAGTATTTT | CASSGLADYTDTQYF | . | TRBV28 | TRBD2 | TRBJ2-3
TGTGCCAGCAGCATAGGGACGCCAACAGTATATGGCTACACCTTC | CASSIGTPTVYGYTF | few | TRBV5-4 | . | TRBJ1-2
TGTGCCAGCAGTGTGGACAGGGTTAACTATGGCTACACCTTC | CASSVDRVNYGYTF | . | TRBV2 | TRBD1 | TRBJ1-2
TGTGCCAGCAGTCAAAGGTTACCCCCCACAGATACGCAGTATTTT | CASSQRLPPTDTQYF | . | TRBV6-5 | . | TRBJ2-3
TGTGCCAGCAGCGTAGTGCCGCTAGCGGGAGTCTCCAATGAGCAGTTCTTC | CASSVVPLAGVSNEQFF | . | TRBV9 | TRBD2 | TRBJ2-1
TGCGCCACCAAAATTGGGGGGACCGGGGAGCTGTTTTTT | CATKIGGTGELFF | . | TRBV5-1 | . | TRBJ2-2
TGTGCCAGCAGCGTCGCTAGCGGGGTGGCCTACGAGCAGTACTTC | CASSVASGVAYEQYF | . | TRBV9 | TRBD2 | TRBJ2-7
TGTGCCAGCAGTTTAGCCACCGGGGAGCTGTTTTTT | CASSLATGELFF | . | TRBV28 | . | TRBJ2-2
TGTGCAACTATCACAGGGCCTATCCCCTACGAGCAGTACTTC | CATITGPIPYEQYF | . | TRBV30 | . | TRBJ2-7
TGTGCCATCAGTGAGTCGACTAGCGGAGACACCGGGGAGCTGTTTTTT | CAISESTSGDTGELFF | few | TRBV10-3 | TRBD2 | TRBJ2-2
TGTGCCAGCAGCCCACTGGGGGAGGGCCACACAGATACGCAGTATTTT | CASSPLGEGHTDTQYF | . | TRBV13 | TRBD2 | TRBJ2-3
TGTGCCAGCAGCCAGACTAGCGGGGTCTCCTACAATGAGCAGTTCTTC | CASSQTSGVSYNEQFF | . | TRBV7-9 | TRBD2 | TRBJ2-1
TGTGCCACCCCGCGGGACAAAGCACAGGGGACGGCGCAGTTCTTC | CATPRDKAQGTAQFF | . | TRBV18 | . | TRBJ2-1
TGCGCAGCGGGAGAGGGGTCGAGTGAGCAGTTCTTC | CAAGEGSSEQFF | once | TRBV4-1 | TRBD2 | TRBJ2-1
TGTGCCAGCAGTGGACTAGCGGGAGCAGGGGAGCAGTACTTC | CASSGLAGAGEQYF | . | TRBV6-6 | TRBD2 | TRBJ2-7
TGTGCCAGCAGCTTAGGAGGACAGGGGGTTCGGAAACTGTTTTTT | CASSLGGQGVRKLFF | . | TRBV11-3 | TRBD1 | TRBJ1-4
TGTGCCAGCAGCTTGGACACTTGGACAGGGGTGAACGAGCAGTACTTC | CASSLDTWTGVNEQYF | . | TRBV5-6 | TRBD1 | TRBJ2-7
TGTGCCAGCAGTCAGGACAGGGACTATGGCTACACCTTC | CASSQDRDYGYTF | . | TRBV6-5 | TRBD1 | TRBJ1-2
TGTGCCAGCAGTGAATTCGGGTCCGATGGCGATGGCTACACCTTC | CASSEFGSDGDGYTF | . | TRBV6-1 | . | TRBJ1-2
TGTGCCAGCTCACCACCGACAGGGGTAATAAGCGATACGCAGTATTTT | CASSPPTGVISDTQYF | . | TRBV18 | TRBD1 | TRBJ2-3
TGTGCCAGCAGTGAGCGGGGTAGGAACACTGAAGCTTTCTTT | CASSERGRNTEAFF | . | TRBV2 | . | TRBJ1-1
TGCGCCAGCAGCTTGGGCGTCTTTGACACAGATACGCAGTATTTT | CASSLGVFDTDTQYF | . | TRBV5-1 | . | TRBJ2-3
TGTGCCAGCAGTTTAGCCGGGACCGGCTACACCTTC | CASSLAGTGYTF | few | TRBV28 | . | TRBJ1-2
TGCACCAGCAGCCAAGATCTTTCAGTCGGGCCCTACAATGAGCAGTTCTTC | CTSSQDLSVGPYNEQFF | . | TRBV1 | . | TRBJ2-1
TGTGCCAGCAGCTTAGGCCAGGACTACGAGCAGTACTTC | CASSLGQDYEQYF | . | TRBV11-2 | . | TRBJ2-7
TGTGCCAGCAGCCAAGTCAGGACAGGGCGGAGTGAAAAACTGTTTTTT | CASSQVRTGRSEKLFF | . | TRBV5-6 | TRBD1 | TRBJ1-4
TGTGCCAGCAGCTTTTCAGGGGGCTGGCCCCAGCATTTT | CASSFSGGWPQHF | . | TRBV28 | TRBD1 | TRBJ1-5
TGCGCCAGCAGCCCTGGACCTGCCAACGGGGAGCTGTTTTTT | CASSPGPANGELFF | . | TRBV5-1 | . | TRBJ2-2
TGTGCCAGCAGCTCCCGCGCCTACGAGCAGTACTTC | CASSSRAYEQYF | . | TRBV12-1 | . | TRBJ2-7
TGTGCCAGTCTAGCGGGGCTTCATTCAGATACGCAGTATTTT | CASLAGLHSDTQYF | . | TRBV27 | TRBD2 | TRBJ2-3
TGTGCCAGCAATAAGGGACCGATGAACACTGAAGCTTTCTTT | CASNKGPMNTEAFF | . | TRBV7-9 | . | TRBJ1-1
TGTGCCATCAGTGAGAGTGTCATTAAACAAAACTATGGCTACACCTTC | CAISESVIKQNYGYTF | . | TRBV10-3 | . | TRBJ1-2
TGTGCTAGTGGTTTGGACTCCCGTGGCTATGGCTACACCTTC | CASGLDSRGYGYTF | . | TRBV12-5 | . | TRBJ1-2
TGTGCCAGCAGCCAAGAAAGGGGGGGACTAGCGGGAGGCATTGAGCAGTTCTTC | CASSQERGGLAGGIEQFF | . | TRBV14 | TRBD2 | TRBJ2-1
TGTGCCAGTAGTATAGTGGGGGCGGGAGGCGGTCAGTTCTTC | CASSIVGAGGGQFF | few | TRBV19 | TRBD2 | TRBJ2-1
TGTGCCAGCAGTTTATCAGGCATCCGCTCCTACAATGAGCAGTTCTTC | CASSLSGIRSYNEQFF | . | TRBV27 | . | TRBJ2-1